A single sample gave rise to the 20 T cell receptor beta chains below, sequenced in a study of blood T cell repertoires in COVID-19 (dated by TCRdb to about 2020). Library preparation employed the immunoSEQ multiplex PCR assay. TCRdb mirrors the immuneACCESS table, restricted to in-frame sequences. Some clones are absent from its copies; in checked studies, under half trace to an unresolved V gene, and the reason for the others is unknown. A total of about 310,000 clones appear in this sample, roughly 86% of them only once. The ten largest clones add up to roughly 7.1% of the sample. Specimen: peripheral blood. The receptors originated from a woman aged 45 to 65 who had recovered from COVID-19.

The CDR3 region is CATSSLGLAGVPPYEQYF. The CDR3 nucleotides read TGTGCCACCAGCAGCCTGGGACTAGCGGGAGTTCCCCCCTACGAGCAGTACTTC. The chain links TRBV15 to TRBJ2-7; TRBD2 aligns across 14 bases. Trimming cost V 3 bases and J 2 bases; bases outside gene matches: 9. The CDR3 spans 18 residues. The V gene's germline CDR1 is LNHNV and CDR2 YYDKDF (reference sequence).

The rearrangement joins TRBV11-3 to TRBJ2-1; TRBD1 agrees at 7 bases. CDR3 size: 15 residues. Per the germline V gene, CDR1 is SGHNT and CDR2 is YENEEA. J gave up 7 bases and V 5 bases, and 11 bases lay outside the gene matches. CDR3 region: CASSLNRGTGNEQFF. CDR3 DNA: TGTGCCAGCAGCCTAAACAGGGGAACGGGTAATGAGCAGTTCTTC.

This clone has a handful of counts. The chain has TRBV29-1 and TRBJ1-5; 7 bases fit TRBD1. Per the germline V gene, CDR1 is SQVTM and CDR2 is ANQGSEA. V lost 1 base and J lost 4; bases outside the gene matches: 7. This CDR3 contains 15 residues. In nucleotides, the CDR3 is TGCAGCGTTGAAGTTACAGGGGAGGAAAATCAGCCCCAGCATTTT. Residues: CSVEVTGEENQPQHF.

The chain links TRBV7-8 to TRBJ1-1; D is ambiguous. The CDR3 covers 15 residues. Per the germline V gene, CDR1 is SGHVS and CDR2 is FQNEAQ. Trimming removed 4 bases from V and 10 bases from J, with 22 bases in between. The CDR3 bases are TGTGCCAGCAGCTCCCCCGGCCGTGAGGGAGCCGGAGCTTTCTTT. Its protein is CASSSPGREGAGAFF.

This clone was seen just once. Other DNA sequences in this specimen translate into the identical CDR3. The chain couples TRBV20-1 to TRBJ1-2; 7 nucleotides match TRBD1. The CDR3 runs 11 residues. After removal of 5 bases from V and 3 bases from J, the junction contained 0 bases not matched to a gene. CDR1 and CDR2 (germline): DFQATT, SNEGSKA (reference sequence). The CDR3 sequence: CSAQGDYGYTF. CDR3 DNA sequence: TGCAGTGCTCAGGGGGACTATGGCTACACCTTC.

The chain employs TRBV5-1 and TRBJ2-2; D is ambiguous. V lost 4 bases and J 4 bases, leaving 11 bases between the germline ends. The length of the CDR3 is 14 residues. Looked up from germline, CDR1 is SGHRS and CDR2 is YFSETQ. The CDR3 DNA follows: TGCGCCAGCAGCCTAAAACTGGTCACCGGGGAGCTGTTTTTT. It translates to CASSLKLVTGELFF.

The V gene is TRBV7-2, the J gene TRBJ2-1; maybe TRBD2 (5 bases). Germline loops: CDR1 SGHTA, CDR2 FQGNSA. The CDR3 has 15 amino acids. V lost 5 bases and J 1 base, leaving 12 bases between the germline ends. CDR3 nucleotide sequence: TGTGCCAGCAGCGGAGGTCCTTCTTCCTACAATGAGCAGTTCTTC. Translated: CASSGGPSSYNEQFF.

The V call is TRBV5-1, the J call TRBJ2-3; 10 bases agree with TRBD2. The V and J ends lost 4 bases and 5 bases, in that order; junction bases with no gene match: 13. The CDR3 totals 17 residues. Germline V gene lookup returns CDR1 SGHRS and CDR2 YFSETQ. The CDR3 sequence: CASSPITSSGGGDTQYF. In DNA, the CDR3 is TGCGCCAGCAGCCCCATCACCTCTAGCGGGGGCGGAGATACGCAGTATTTT.

The J gene is TRBJ2-3, the V gene TRBV5-6, with TRBD2 as a possible D gene (5 bases). This CDR3 region has 12 residues. Germline lookup yields CDR1 SGHDT and CDR2 YYEEEE. The V gene lost 5 bases and the J gene lost 2 bases, with 6 bases spanning the gap. The chain's CDR3 is CASSRDTDTQYF. The CDR3 bases are TGTGCCAGCAGTCGGGACACAGATACGCAGTATTTT.

This chain joins TRBV9 and TRBJ1-1, with TRBD1 identical over 9 bases. With V trimmed by 0 bases and J by 5 bases, 8 bases remained unmatched. This CDR3 has 16 amino acids. Germline V CDR1 and CDR2: SGDLS, YYNGEE. In DNA form, the CDR3 reads TGTGCCAGCAGCGTAGGAAACAGGGGGCTAGCGACTGAAGCTTTCTTT. This gives the protein CASSVGNRGLATEAFF.

The J gene is TRBJ1-3, the V gene TRBV7-2; D possibly corresponds to TRBD1 (5 bases). The germline CDR1 and CDR2 sequences are SGHTA and FQGNSA. The CDR3 is made up of 15 amino acids. Trimming stripped 2 bases from V and 4 bases from J, with 12 bases between. The CDR3 region has the DNA TGTGCCAGCAGCTTATACGCAGGGCTCGGAAACACCATATATTTT. This translates into CASSLYAGLGNTIYF.

The V call is TRBV10-3, the J call TRBJ2-2; 9 nucleotides agree with TRBD2. CDR1 is ENHRY and CDR2 is SYGVKD in the germline V gene. The CDR3 loop spans 17 amino acids. V lost 8 bases, J lost 1 base, and 11 bases stayed unmatched. CDR3 DNA sequence: TGTGCCATCGGGGATATCGCGACTAGCGGGAACACCGGGGAGCTGTTTTTT. This codes for CAIGDIATSGNTGELFF.

J is TRBJ1-5 and V is TRBV2, with a possible D match to TRBD1 (5 bases). The germline gives CDR1 SNHLY, CDR2 FYNNEI. Deletions cut 8 bases from V and 0 bases from J, with 23 bases between. The CDR3 has 18 amino acids. The CDR3 DNA follows: TGTGCCAGCGGTCGCGGGACGGGTCAAATCTATAGCAATCAGCCCCAGCATTTT. Its translation is CASGRGTGQIYSNQPQHF. The entire variable domain, with the rest obtained from reference TRBV2 and TRBJ1-5, is as follows: EPEVTQTPSHQVTQMGQEVILRCVPISNHLYFYWYRQILGQKVEFLVSFYNNEISEKSEIFDDQFSVERPDGSNFTLKIRSTKLEDSAMYFCASGRGTGQIYSNQPQHFGDGTRLSIL.

The genes are TRBV27 and TRBJ1-1, with a weak D call TRBD1 (5 bases). This CDR3 region has 15 residues. V lost 4 bases and J 6 bases, leaving 18 bases between the germline ends. The germline CDR1 and CDR2 sequences are MNHEY and SMNVEV (reference sequence). The CDR3, as DNA: TGTGCCAGCAGTTCCACGACAGAGTTTTGGGCTGAAGCTTTCTTT. Amino acids: CASSSTTEFWAEAFF.

This clone occurred once. The gene calls are TRBV30 and TRBJ2-6; a possible D gene is TRBD1 (6 bases). The CDR3 is made up of 16 amino acids. From germline, CDR1 is GTSNPN and CDR2 SVGIG (reference sequence). V was trimmed by 3 bases and J by 0 bases, leaving 12 bases between them. The CDR3 protein is CAWSPGDPSGANVLTF. The CDR3 DNA reads TGTGCCTGGAGCCCAGGGGACCCCTCTGGGGCCAACGTCCTGACTTTC.

The gene calls are TRBV4-3 and TRBJ2-7, with D possibly TRBD2 on 6 matching bases. Germline V lookup: CDR1 LGHNA, CDR2 YSLEER. The V end was cut by 0 bases, the J end by 4 bases, with 19 bases between. The CDR3 consists of 17 residues. The CDR3 nucleotides read TGCGCCAGCAGCCAAGACGTCGACGGGAGACAGCCATACGAGCAGTACTTC. It codes for CASSQDVDGRQPYEQYF.

V gene TRBV5-1 combines with J gene TRBJ2-1; 11 bases map to TRBD2. In germline, CDR1 is SGHRS, CDR2 YFSETQ. V was clipped by 2 bases and J by 3 bases; unmatched bases: 4. The CDR3 has 16 amino acids. The CDR3 nucleotides are TGCGCCAGCAGCTTCTCCGGGACTAGCGGCTACAATGAGCAGTTCTTC. It translates to CASSFSGTSGYNEQFF.

This clone was seen only once. The chain couples TRBV6-6 to TRBJ2-3; 7 bases agree with TRBD1. The germline gives CDR1 MNHNY, CDR2 SVGAGI (reference sequence). The CDR3 has 13 amino acids. Trimming cost V 6 bases and J 3 bases; bases outside gene matches: 3. The CDR3 DNA reads as TGTGCCAGCAGGACAGGGTTGACAGATACGCAGTATTTT. This codes for CASRTGLTDTQYF.

The V gene is TRBV10-1, the J gene TRBJ2-2; D is perhaps TRBD1 (6 bases). This CDR3 contains 15 residues. V was pared by 5 bases and J by 3 bases, with 13 bases between. CDR1 is WNHNN, CDR2 SYGVQD, per germline (reference sequence). The CDR3 loop reads CASSPGQTDTGELFF. Written as DNA, the CDR3 is TGCGCCAGCAGTCCCGGACAGACGGACACCGGGGAGCTGTTTTTT.

The chain carries TRBV19 and TRBJ1-2; D is undetermined. Germline V gene sequence: CDR1 LNHDA, CDR2 SQIVND (reference sequence). The CDR3 extends over 14 amino acids. V gave up 3 bases and J gave up 2 bases, with 10 bases separating them. CDR3 sequence reads: CASSIRVRNYGYTF. CDR3 bases: TGTGCCAGTAGTATCCGGGTTCGGAACTATGGCTACACCTTC.